This is a list of T cell receptor beta chains from one sample in a study of beta chain features in type 1 diabetes. Here immunoSEQ multiplex PCR was the method, and the copy in TCRdb shows in-frame clones only, minus some. This table holds about 320,000 clones, around 15% found once. Sequencing was done on a sample of central memory CD4+ T cells from blood. Receptors originate from a young man in good health. The CDR3 runs from the conserved cysteine through the conserved F or W. The order of the fields is D gene, V gene, CDR3 protein. D genes are given only for firm matches.

>NA|TRBV5-5
CASSLRFGSGANVLTF
>NA|TRBV5-1
CASSAGDTGELFF
>NA|TRBV5-4
CASRGGETQYF
>TRBD2|TRBV7-2
CASSPTSGRSLNNEQFF
>NA|TRBV4-1
CASSQVTRKIETQYF
>NA|TRBV7-9
CATGLDEETQYF
>TRBD2|TRBV7-2
CASSLSWGGGGSETQYF
>NA|TRBV6-1
CASSVGGDQPQHF
>NA|TRBV9
CASGGGLNTEAFF
>NA|TRBV7-2
CASSFSGYTDTQYF
>NA|TRBV2
CASNEGLLAWGETQYF
>TRBD2|TRBV29-1
CSVETGLAGLYEQYF
>NA|TRBV6-5
CASSRGAGANVLTF
>NA|TRBV9
CASSGTGDYTEAFF
>NA|TRBV7-2
CASSLAGRAAEQFF
>TRBD1|TRBV2
CASSSRQGMGGYTF
>NA|TRBV7-9
CASSSSSGANVLTF
>TRBD1|TRBV6-5
CASLDRGGTEAFF
>NA|TRBV5-8
CASSAGVATNTGELFF
>TRBD1|TRBV5-8
CASRAGQGKAFF
>NA|TRBV18
CASSRDAGYGYTF
>NA|TRBV7-2
CASSSAGSGANVLTF
>TRBD2|TRBV6-6
CASRMGLAGELFF
>NA|TRBV9
CASSVALGVTDTQYF
>NA|TRBV7-3
CASSLTAGSGETQYF
>TRBD2|TRBV2
CASRGTSGVHEQYF
>NA|TRBV7-7
CASSLGQKQFF
>NA|TRBV4-2
CASSQDRSGNEQYF
>TRBD2|TRBV23-1
CASSAKGTRREASNYNEQFF
>NA|TRBV9
CASSVGWADNTGELFF
>NA|TRBV2
CASRGREPNSPLHF
>TRBD1|TRBV10-3
CAIMDRDRNTEAFF
>NA|TRBV6-1
CASSEKDNEKLFF
>NA|TRBV5-1
CASSQGGRVDYGYTF
>NA|TRBV7-2
CASKLSSGNTIYF
>NA|TRBV23-1
CASSQSGRYSNQPQHF
>NA|TRBV7-2
CASSLDAAYNEQFF
>NA|TRBV7-9
CASSQPGFSDTDTQYF
>NA|TRBV5-6
CASSLTGTQLSYEQYF
>NA|TRBV27
CASSLRPDLGGNSPLHF
>TRBD2|TRBV6-6
CASSYAGAKKETQYF
>NA|TRBV7-2
CASSPGAGTGGYTF
>NA|TRBV7-9
CASSRTGSRANTEAFF
>TRBD2|TRBV5-4
CASSQAGLAGTDTQYF
>NA|TRBV6-6
CASKLSGANVLTF
>NA|TRBV30
CAWRGAADTQYF
>TRBD2|TRBV7-7
CASSLGGLASNEQFF
>NA|TRBV7-2
CASSLTGPQKFF
>NA|TRBV30
CAWSLRMMNTEAFF
>NA|TRBV7-2
CASSLGREQAQHF
>TRBD2|TRBV6-4
CASLAGVEDTQYF
>TRBD1|TRBV5-1
CASSTGQQETQYF
>TRBD1|TRBV6-1
CASSLQGPPTDTQYF
>TRBD1|TRBV7-2
CASSHGTGGPQETQYF
>NA|TRBV7-8
CASSLTSSYEQYF
>NA|TRBV10-3
CAILRQVNSGNTIYF
>NA|TRBV10-3
CAITVAGTDSGNTIYF
>TRBD2|TRBV5-6
CASSFGLVRTDTQYF